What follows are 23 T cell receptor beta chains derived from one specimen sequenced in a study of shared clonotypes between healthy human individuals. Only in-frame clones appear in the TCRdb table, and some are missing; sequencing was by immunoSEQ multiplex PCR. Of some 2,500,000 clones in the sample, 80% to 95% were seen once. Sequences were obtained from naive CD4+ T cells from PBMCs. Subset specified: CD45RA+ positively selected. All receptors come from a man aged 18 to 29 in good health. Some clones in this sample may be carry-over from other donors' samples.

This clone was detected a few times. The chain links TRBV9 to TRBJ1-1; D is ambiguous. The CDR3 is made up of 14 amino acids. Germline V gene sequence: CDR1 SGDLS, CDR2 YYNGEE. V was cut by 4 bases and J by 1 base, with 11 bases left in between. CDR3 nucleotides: TGTGCCAGCAGCCTTGGACCGGGGAACACTGAAGCTTTCTTT. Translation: CASSLGPGNTEAFF.

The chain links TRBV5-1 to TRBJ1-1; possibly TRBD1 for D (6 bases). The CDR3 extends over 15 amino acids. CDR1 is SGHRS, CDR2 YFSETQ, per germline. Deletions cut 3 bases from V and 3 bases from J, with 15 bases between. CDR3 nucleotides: TGCGCCAGCAGCTGGCTGACAGGCGCGGACACTGAAGCTTTCTTT. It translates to CASSWLTGADTEAFF.

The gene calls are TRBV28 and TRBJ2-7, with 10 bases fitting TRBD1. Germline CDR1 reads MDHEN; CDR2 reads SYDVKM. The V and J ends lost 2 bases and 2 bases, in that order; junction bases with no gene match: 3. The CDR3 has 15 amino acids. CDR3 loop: CASSLEGQGTYEQYF. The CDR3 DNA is TGTGCCAGCAGTTTAGAGGGACAGGGGACCTACGAGCAGTACTTC.

The DNA of the CDR3 is TGCGCCAGCAGCTTGGGGACAGGGTACACCGGGGAGCTGTTTTTT. The encoded protein is CASSLGTGYTGELFF. The gene calls are TRBV5-1 and TRBJ2-2, with TRBD1 identical over 8 bases. The CDR3 sequence is 15 residues long. J gave up 3 bases and V 0 bases, and 1 base lay outside the gene matches. Germline CDR1 SGHRS, CDR2 YFSETQ.

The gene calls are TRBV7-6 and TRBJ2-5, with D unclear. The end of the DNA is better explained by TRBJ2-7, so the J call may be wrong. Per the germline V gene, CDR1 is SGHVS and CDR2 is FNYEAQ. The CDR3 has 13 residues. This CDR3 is CASSSWRSYEQYF. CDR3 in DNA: TGTGCCAGCAGCTCCTGGCGCTCCTACGAGCAGTACTTC.

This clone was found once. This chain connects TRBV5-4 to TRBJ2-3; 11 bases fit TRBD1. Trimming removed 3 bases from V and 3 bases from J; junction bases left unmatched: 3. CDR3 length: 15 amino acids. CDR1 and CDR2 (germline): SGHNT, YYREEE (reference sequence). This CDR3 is CASSYRDRGTDTQYF. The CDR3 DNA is TGTGCCAGCAGCTACCGGGACAGGGGGACAGATACGCAGTATTTT.

CDR3: CASSEKGDAGNTIYF. CDR3 bases: TGTGCCAGCAGTGAAAAGGGGGACGCTGGAAACACCATATATTTT. The chain combines TRBV6-1 with TRBJ1-3, with D perhaps matching TRBD1 (6 bases). The CDR3 has 15 residues. CDR1 MNHNS and CDR2 SASEGT come from the germline V gene. V dropped 2 bases and J dropped 2 bases, with 10 bases sitting between them.

The CDR3 sequence is CASSGYVGDEQYF. CDR3 DNA: TGTGCCAGCAGCGGATACGTGGGGGACGAGCAGTACTTC. This chain uses TRBV9 with TRBJ2-7, with D perhaps TRBD1 or TRBD2 (5 bases each). This CDR3 is built from 13 residues. In germline, CDR1 is SGDLS, CDR2 YYNGEE. V lost 3 bases and J 5 bases, leaving 12 bases between the germline ends.

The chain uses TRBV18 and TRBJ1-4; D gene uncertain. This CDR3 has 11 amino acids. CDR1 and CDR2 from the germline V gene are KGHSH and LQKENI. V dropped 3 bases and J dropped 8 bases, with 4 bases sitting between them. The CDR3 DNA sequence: TGTGCCAGCTCACCGGAAGAAAAACTGTTTTTT. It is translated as CASSPEEKLFF.

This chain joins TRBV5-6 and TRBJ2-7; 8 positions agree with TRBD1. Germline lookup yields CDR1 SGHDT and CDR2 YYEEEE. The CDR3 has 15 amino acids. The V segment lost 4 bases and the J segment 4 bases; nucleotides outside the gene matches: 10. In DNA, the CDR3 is TGTGCCAGCAGCCCAGCGGACAGGGTAGGGTACGAGCAGTACTTC. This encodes CASSPADRVGYEQYF.

The CDR3 reads CASSLPGQGGYGYTF. CDR3 nucleotides: TGTGCCAGCAGCTTGCCGGGACAGGGCGGCTATGGCTACACCTTC. This chain links TRBV28 with TRBJ1-2, with 9 positions matching TRBD1. With V trimmed by 6 bases and J by 4 bases, 9 bases remained unmatched. This CDR3 region has 15 residues. Germline CDR1 MDHEN, CDR2 SYDVKM.

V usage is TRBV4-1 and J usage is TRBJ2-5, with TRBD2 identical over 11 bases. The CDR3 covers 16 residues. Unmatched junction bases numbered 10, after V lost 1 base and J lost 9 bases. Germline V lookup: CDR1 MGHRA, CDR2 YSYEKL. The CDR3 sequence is CASSQGLAGPRGAQYF. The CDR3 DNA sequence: TGCGCCAGCAGCCAAGGACTAGCGGGACCCCGGGGGGCCCAGTACTTC.

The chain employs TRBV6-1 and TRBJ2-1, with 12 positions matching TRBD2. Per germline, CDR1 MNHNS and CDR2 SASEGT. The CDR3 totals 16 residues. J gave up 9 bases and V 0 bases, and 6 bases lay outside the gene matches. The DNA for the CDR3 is TGTGCCAGCAGTGAAGCGTGGCCTAGCGGGAGGGTTGAGCAGTTCTTC. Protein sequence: CASSEAWPSGRVEQFF.

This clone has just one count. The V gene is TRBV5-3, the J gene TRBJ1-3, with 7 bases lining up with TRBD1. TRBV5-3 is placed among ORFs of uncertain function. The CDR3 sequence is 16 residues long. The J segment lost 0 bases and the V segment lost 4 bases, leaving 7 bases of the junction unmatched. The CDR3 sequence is CARSRETGNSGNTIYF. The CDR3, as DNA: TGTGCCAGAAGCCGCGAGACAGGGAACTCTGGAAACACCATATATTTT.

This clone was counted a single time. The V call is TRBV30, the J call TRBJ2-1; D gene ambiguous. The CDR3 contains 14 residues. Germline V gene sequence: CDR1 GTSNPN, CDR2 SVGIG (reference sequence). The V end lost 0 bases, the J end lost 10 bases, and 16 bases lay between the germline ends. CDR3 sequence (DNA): TGTGCCTGGAGTGTTGGGGTCGGTCCTGGGGAGCAGTTCTTC. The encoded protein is CAWSVGVGPGEQFF.

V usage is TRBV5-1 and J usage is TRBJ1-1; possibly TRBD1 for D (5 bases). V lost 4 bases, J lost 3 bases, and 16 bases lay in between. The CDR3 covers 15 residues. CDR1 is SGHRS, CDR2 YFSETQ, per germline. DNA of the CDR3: TGCGCCAGCAGCGAGTTGGGGCAGGCTGACACTGAAGCTTTCTTT. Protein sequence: CASSELGQADTEAFF.

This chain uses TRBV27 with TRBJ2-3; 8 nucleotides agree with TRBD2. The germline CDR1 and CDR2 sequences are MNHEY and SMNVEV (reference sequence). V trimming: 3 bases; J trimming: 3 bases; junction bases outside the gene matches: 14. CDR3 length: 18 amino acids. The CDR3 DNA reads TGTGCCAGCAGTTTCCTCACTCCACTAGCGGCTCTTACAGATACGCAGTATTTT. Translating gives CASSFLTPLAALTDTQYF.

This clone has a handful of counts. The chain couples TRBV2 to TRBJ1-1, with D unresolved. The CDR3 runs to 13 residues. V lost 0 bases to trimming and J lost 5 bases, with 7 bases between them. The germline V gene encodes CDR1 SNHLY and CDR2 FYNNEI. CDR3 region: CASSEAEGTEAFF. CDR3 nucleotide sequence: TGTGCCAGCAGTGAAGCGGAGGGTACTGAAGCTTTCTTT.

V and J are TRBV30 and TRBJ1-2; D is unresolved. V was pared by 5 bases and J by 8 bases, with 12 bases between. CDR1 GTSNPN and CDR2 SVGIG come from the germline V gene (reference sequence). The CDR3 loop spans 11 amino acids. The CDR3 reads CAWGDIRGYTF. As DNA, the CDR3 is TGTGCCTGGGGAGATATAAGGGGCTACACCTTC.

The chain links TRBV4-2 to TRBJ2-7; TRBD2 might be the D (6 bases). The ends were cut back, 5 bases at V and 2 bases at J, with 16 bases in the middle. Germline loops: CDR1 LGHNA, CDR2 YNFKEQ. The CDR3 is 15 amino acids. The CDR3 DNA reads TGTGCCAGCAGCTTGGGAAGTAGCGGTACCTACGAGCAGTACTTC. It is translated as CASSLGSSGTYEQYF.

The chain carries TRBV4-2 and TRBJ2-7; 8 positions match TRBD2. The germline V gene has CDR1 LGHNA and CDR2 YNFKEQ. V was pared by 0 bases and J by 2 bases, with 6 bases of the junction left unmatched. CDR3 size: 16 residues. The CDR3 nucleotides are TGTGCCAGCAGCCAAGAGGTGGCGGGGGGAGCCTACGAGCAGTACTTC. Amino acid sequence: CASSQEVAGGAYEQYF.

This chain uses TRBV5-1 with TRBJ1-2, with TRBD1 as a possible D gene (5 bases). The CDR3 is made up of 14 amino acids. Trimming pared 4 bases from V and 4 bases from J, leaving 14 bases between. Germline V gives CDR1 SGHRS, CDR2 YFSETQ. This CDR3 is CASSRRDGVYGYTF. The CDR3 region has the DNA TGCGCCAGCAGCCGCAGGGACGGAGTCTATGGCTACACCTTC.

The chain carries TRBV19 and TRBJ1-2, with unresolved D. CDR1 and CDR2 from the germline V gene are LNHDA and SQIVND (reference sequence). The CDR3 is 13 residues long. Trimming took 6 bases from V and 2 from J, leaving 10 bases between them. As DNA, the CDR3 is TGTGCCAGTAGGGCTTCAGTGAACTATGGCTACACCTTC. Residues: CASRASVNYGYTF.